The rows below give T cell receptor beta chains drawn from one sample of a study of cytomegalovirus exposure and HLA in healthy donors. The protocol was immunoSEQ multiplex PCR, while the TCRdb copy is restricted to in-frame clones and leaves out a portion. Here the sample spans about 100,000 clones, around 75% being singletons. Sequenced sample: PBMCs. The receptor set was obtained from a woman aged 18-29 years in good health and CMV-seropositive. Both conserved end residues are part of each CDR3. The D gene is left open where the match is weak. Clone size is not always given. Where it is, it says once, few, many or a class for expanded clones.

few	TRBV15	.	13	TRBJ1-1	CATSSSEDTEAFF	TGTGCCACCAGCTCATCCGAGGACACTGAAGCTTTCTTT
.	TRBV2	.	16	TRBJ2-5	CASSEGKGWGRETQYF	TGTGCCAGCAGTGAAGGGAAGGGCTGGGGGCGAGAGACCCAGTACTTC
once	TRBV5-5	.	13	TRBJ2-5	CASSFSGQETQYF	TGTGCCAGCAGCTTTAGCGGACAAGAGACCCAGTACTTC
once	TRBV9	.	12	TRBJ2-7	CASSGSSYEQYF	TGTGCCAGCTCCGGGAGCTCCTACGAGCAGTACTTC
few	TRBV5-5	.	16	TRBJ2-2	CASSLGSNRVTGELFF	TGTGCCAGCAGCTTGGGGTCTAATCGGGTCACCGGGGAGCTGTTTTTT
.	TRBV7-2	.	13	TRBJ1-6	CASRVAGNSPLHF	TGTGCCAGCAGGGTGGCGGGTAATTCACCCCTCCACTTT
.	TRBV6-5	.	12	TRBJ1-1	CASRNGQGSPFF	TGTGCCAGCAGAAACGGACAAGGCTCCCCTTTCTTT
.	TRBV7-3	.	15	TRBJ2-5	CASSLGPTDQETQYF	TGTGCCAGCAGCTTAGGTCCCACAGACCAAGAGACCCAGTACTTC
.	TRBV7-2	TRBD2	16	TRBJ2-7	CASSPSGAGVGYEQYF	TGTGCCAGCAGCCCTTCTGGAGCGGGAGTGGGCTACGAGCAGTACTTC
.	TRBV10-3	TRBD2	15	TRBJ2-5	CAISATSGIGETQYF	TGTGCCATCAGTGCCACTAGCGGGATAGGAGAGACCCAGTACTTC
.	TRBV6-5	.	13	TRBJ1-5	CASSFSGIQPQHF	TGTGCCAGCAGTTTTTCAGGGATTCAGCCCCAGCATTTT
.	TRBV6-6	TRBD2	15	TRBJ2-1	CASSQGLAGVNEQFF	TGTGCCAGCAGTCAGGGACTAGCGGGAGTAAATGAGCAGTTCTTC
.	TRBV21-1	.	14	TRBJ1-1	CASSKVQGNTEAFF	TGTGCCAGCAGCAAAGTACAGGGGAACACTGAAGCTTTCTTT
.	TRBV6-1	TRBD1	15	TRBJ2-1	CATYSRDRGRNEQFF	TGTGCCACTTATAGCCGGGACAGGGGGCGGAATGAGCAGTTCTTC
.	TRBV30	.	15	TRBJ2-7	CAWSNPLSANGEQYF	TGTGCCTGGAGTAACCCGCTTTCCGCGAACGGCGAGCAGTACTTC
.	TRBV4-2	TRBD2	16	TRBJ2-1	CASSTLLAGANNEQFF	TGTGCCAGCAGCACTCTACTAGCGGGAGCGAACAATGAGCAGTTCTTC
.	TRBV4-2	.	15	TRBJ2-7	CASSQEEGTVYEQYF	TGTGCCAGCAGCCAAGAGGAGGGGACAGTCTACGAGCAGTACTTC
.	TRBV9	TRBD2	15	TRBJ2-7	CASSVAAGGSYEQYF	TGTGCCAGCAGCGTAGCAGCGGGGGGCTCCTACGAGCAGTACTTC
.	TRBV4-3	.	14	TRBJ2-7	CASSLTLGAYEQYF	TGCGCCAGCAGCCTGACCCTCGGGGCCTACGAGCAGTACTTC
.	TRBV7-9	.	14	TRBJ2-1	CASSLGREINEQFF	TGTGCCAGCAGCTTAGGACGGGAGATCAATGAGCAGTTCTTC
.	TRBV5-1	.	17	TRBJ2-1	CASSLYGERSSYNEQFF	TGCGCCAGCAGCTTGTATGGAGAACGGAGCTCCTACAATGAGCAGTTCTTC
.	TRBV6-5	TRBD2	15	TRBJ2-1	CASSSGLAGNNEQFF	TGTGCCAGCAGTTCTGGACTAGCGGGCAACAATGAGCAGTTCTTC
.	TRBV5-5	.	15	TRBJ1-1	CASSLRPGKNTEAFF	TGTGCCAGCAGCTTGCGCCCAGGGAAGAACACTGAAGCTTTCTTT
.	TRBV30	.	14	TRBJ1-1	CAWSLEGGWTEAFF	TGTGCCTGGAGTCTAGAAGGGGGTTGGACTGAAGCTTTCTTT
.	TRBV30	.	14	TRBJ2-7	CAWSIGVSPYEQYF	TGTGCCTGGAGTATCGGGGTCTCCCCCTACGAGCAGTACTTC
.	TRBV2	TRBD2	15	TRBJ2-7	CASSPGLADSYEQYF	TGTGCCAGCAGCCCGGGACTAGCGGATTCCTACGAGCAGTACTTC
once	TRBV7-8	.	14	TRBJ2-7	CASSRDREVGEQYF	TGTGCCAGCAGTCGCGACAGGGAGGTTGGCGAGCAGTACTTC